These 29 T cell receptor beta chains originate from one sample sequenced in a study of T cell repertoires in cytomegalovirus infection. TCRdb redid the calling of the reads with MiXCR, one entry per CDR3 protein. The table lists around 360,000 distinct CDR3 sequences, roughly a third of them singletons. Their antigens remain unidentified. The sample was cultured PBMCs, taken from culture after CMV antigen stimulation. Every receptor here comes from a human donor in good health (CMV status not recorded). Some clones in this sample may be carry-over from other donors' samples.

The chain recombines TRBV6-2 or TRBV6-3 with TRBJ2-5; no clear D gene. Per germline, CDR1 MNHEY and CDR2 SVGEGT. CDR3 length: 12 amino acids. The V and J ends lost 4 bases and 2 bases respectively, with 5 bases between them. The CDR3 nucleotides read TGTGCCAGCAGTTCGATTCAAGAGACCCAGTACTTC. Protein product: CASSSIQETQYF.

This chain connects TRBV7-9 to TRBJ2-7; a possible D gene is TRBD2 (6 bases). V was clipped by 6 bases and J by 4 bases, with 13 bases between them. Germline CDR1 SEHNR, CDR2 FQNEAQ (reference sequence). The CDR3 is made up of 13 amino acids. DNA for the CDR3: TGTGCCAGCAGTTTTGGGGGGAATTACGAGCAGTACTTC. Encoded protein: CASSFGGNYEQYF.

The chain carries TRBV28 and TRBJ2-3; either TRBD1 or TRBD2 may fit D (5 bases each). Germline-derived CDR1 and CDR2 are MDHEN and SYDVKM. The ends were cut back, 8 bases at V and 0 bases at J, with 12 bases in the middle. The CDR3 has 14 amino acids. This CDR3 reads CASSWGFSTDTQYF. DNA of the CDR3: TGTGCCAGCTCTTGGGGGTTCAGCACAGATACGCAGTATTTT.

The chain has TRBV5-4 and TRBJ1-1; 7 nucleotides match TRBD1. The germline V gene has CDR1 SGHNT and CDR2 YYREEE (reference sequence). The CDR3 contains 15 residues. After removal of 0 bases from V and 1 base from J, the junction contained 3 bases not matched to a gene. Here the CDR3 DNA reads TGTGCCAGCAGCTTGGGGGGACAGACGAACACTGAAGCTTTCTTT. Its protein product is CASSLGGQTNTEAFF.

This clonotype was seen at least ten times. The chain uses TRBV20-1 and TRBJ2-3; 11 bases map to TRBD2. CDR1 and CDR2 from the germline V gene are DFQATT and SNEGSKA (reference sequence). The CDR3 totals 18 residues. V shed 1 base and J 4 bases; nucleotides not matched to a gene: 13. The CDR3 spells CSARGFKPTSGEADTQYF. The CDR3 DNA sequence: TGCAGTGCTAGAGGGTTTAAGCCGACTAGCGGGGAAGCAGATACGCAGTATTTT.

The chain combines TRBV4-3 with TRBJ2-3; D is unresolved. Trimming stripped 3 bases from V and 1 base from J, with 11 bases between. CDR1 LGHNA and CDR2 YSLEER come from the germline V gene. The CDR3 has 15 residues. CDR3 sequence reads: CASSQRSFGTDTQYF. The CDR3 nucleotides are TGCGCCAGCAGCCAGCGGAGCTTCGGCACAGATACGCAGTATTTT.

This clonotype was observed a handful of times. J is TRBJ2-5 and V is TRBV7-9; no clear D. Germline-derived CDR1 and CDR2 are SEHNR and FQNEAQ (reference sequence). The CDR3 extends over 13 amino acids. V was cut by 5 bases and J by 1 base, with 8 bases left in between. The CDR3 loop reads CASSPSLQETQYF. DNA for the CDR3: TGTGCCAGCAGCCCGAGTCTCCAAGAGACCCAGTACTTC.

The CDR3 nucleotides are TGTGCCAGCCTGCCTGGGCGGCTCACAGATACGCAGTATTTT. Its protein is CASLPGRLTDTQYF. The V and J genes are TRBV7-2 and TRBJ2-3; no reliable D call. V lost 8 bases and J lost 2, with 14 bases in between. The CDR3 is 14 residues long. CDR1 is SGHTA and CDR2 is FQGNSA in the germline V gene. Full variable domain (outside the CDR3, taken from reference TRBV7-2 and TRBJ2-3): GAGVSQSPSNKVTEKGKDVELRCDPISGHTALYWYRQSLGQGLEFLIYFQGNSAPDKSGLPSDRFSAERTGGSVSTLTIQRTQQEDSAVYLCASLPGRLTDTQYFGPGTRLTVL.

The V and J genes are TRBV10-2 and TRBJ2-3; TRBD2 agrees at 15 bases. The junction had 9 bases not matched to a gene; V was cut back by 8 bases and J by 0 bases. Germline CDR1 and CDR2: WSHSY and SAAADI. The CDR3 extends over 18 amino acids. CDR3 amino acids: CASREGTSGRWSTDTQYF. In nucleotides, the CDR3 is TGCGCCAGCCGGGAAGGGACTAGCGGGAGGTGGAGCACAGATACGCAGTATTTT.

This clonotype was detected ten times or more. The chain combines TRBV7-8 with TRBJ1-4; D gene unclear. The CDR3 has 14 amino acids. Germline CDR1 reads SGHVS; CDR2 reads FQNEAQ. Trimming took off 4 bases at V and 2 bases at J, with 8 bases between the two ends. CDR3 coding DNA: TGTGCCAGCAGCTCCCGATGGACTAATGAAAAACTGTTTTTT. The encoded protein is CASSSRWTNEKLFF.

The chain combines TRBV4-1 with TRBJ2-7, with D possibly TRBD2 on 6 matching bases. V was cut by 5 bases and J by 1 base, with 12 bases left in between. This CDR3 has 14 amino acids. Germline assignment: CDR1 MGHRA and CDR2 YSYEKL. DNA for the CDR3: TGCGCCAGCAGCGGAGCGGGCGAATCCTACGAGCAGTACTTC. Amino acid sequence: CASSGAGESYEQYF.

This clonotype was counted a few times. The rearrangement uses TRBV6-5 and TRBJ1-4; D uncertain. This CDR3 contains 14 residues. From germline, CDR1 is MNHEY and CDR2 SVGAGI. The V end lost 2 bases, the J end lost 7 bases, and 11 bases lay between the germline ends. This chain's CDR3 is CASSYGGLGEKLFF. CDR3 nucleotides: TGTGCCAGCAGTTACGGAGGGTTAGGTGAAAAACTGTTTTTT.

This chain uses TRBV29-1 with TRBJ2-7; 16 bases are shared with TRBD2. J gave up 2 bases and V 4 bases, and 5 bases lay outside the gene matches. The length of the CDR3 is 16 residues. Germline CDR1 SQVTM, CDR2 ANQGSEA. CDR3 bases: TGCAGCGTTGTCCCGGGACTAGCGGGAGGGCCCTACGAGCAGTACTTC. It translates to CSVVPGLAGGPYEQYF.

The CDR3 nucleotides read TGTGCCAGCAGTTCCGTAACTAGCGGAGGGGGTTACGAGCAGTACTTC. Translating gives CASSSVTSGGGYEQYF. J is TRBJ2-7 and V is TRBV6-2 or TRBV6-3; 8 bases fit TRBD2. Trimming took 4 bases from V and 4 from J; bases not matched to a gene: 12. This CDR3 spans 16 amino acids. The germline V gene encodes CDR1 MNHEY and CDR2 SVGEGT.

This clonotype was counted only a few times. The V call is TRBV4-2, the J call TRBJ2-7; the match to TRBD1 covers 8 bases. CDR3 length equals 15 residues. The germline gives CDR1 LGHNA, CDR2 YNFKEQ. With 1 base clipped from V and 2 bases from J, the junction kept 4 bases outside the gene matches. The CDR3 spells CASSQGTGITYEQYF. As DNA, the CDR3 is TGTGCCAGCAGCCAAGGGACAGGGATTACCTACGAGCAGTACTTC.

This chain connects TRBV29-1 to TRBJ2-7, with D perhaps TRBD2 (6 bases). Per the germline V gene, CDR1 is SQVTM and CDR2 is ANQGSEA. V was pared by 7 bases and J by 3 bases, with 13 bases between. The CDR3 totals 12 residues. The CDR3 region has the DNA TGCAGCGCGGGACTCGGGCTCTACGAGCAGTACTTC. Protein sequence: CSAGLGLYEQYF.

The J gene is TRBJ1-2, the V gene TRBV28; 10 bases align to TRBD1. The CDR3 length is 16 residues. V dropped 5 bases and J dropped 6; count of bases not matched to a gene: 12. Germline assignment: CDR1 MDHEN and CDR2 SYDVKM. CDR3 DNA sequence: TGTGCCAGCAGTACGGGACAGGGGACGACCGTCGATGGCTACACCTTC. Amino acids: CASSTGQGTTVDGYTF.

This chain links TRBV12-3 or TRBV12-4 with TRBJ1-5; D not resolved. The CDR3 consists of 15 residues. V was pared by 5 bases and J by 2 bases, with 13 bases between. CDR3 residues: CASSRGMGGNQPQHF. The CDR3 DNA sequence: TGTGCCAGCAGTCGAGGGATGGGAGGCAATCAGCCCCAGCATTTT.

This clonotype was observed a few times. The chain links TRBV7-2 to TRBJ2-1, with a weak D call TRBD2 (6 bases). Trimming stripped 4 bases from V and 8 bases from J, with 21 bases between. Looked up from germline, CDR1 is SGHTA and CDR2 is FQGNSA. This CDR3 is 16 amino acids long. CDR3 region: CASSYSVGGPSDEQFF. The CDR3 DNA sequence: TGTGCCAGCAGCTATAGCGTAGGAGGGCCCTCGGATGAGCAGTTCTTC.

This sequence joins TRBV28 and TRBJ1-1; D gene uncertain. This CDR3 has 13 amino acids. V was trimmed by 9 bases and J by 6 bases, leaving 17 bases between them. Germline V gives CDR1 MDHEN, CDR2 SYDVKM. The CDR3: CASCPSGGAEAFF. The CDR3 bases are TGTGCCAGTTGCCCTTCGGGTGGAGCTGAAGCTTTCTTT.

V and J are TRBV7-2 and TRBJ2-7, with a weak D call TRBD1 (6 bases). The CDR3 is made up of 15 amino acids. Trimming cost V 1 base and J 0 bases, with 10 bases left between them. CDR1 is SGHTA, CDR2 FQGNSA, per germline. The CDR3 DNA reads as TGTGCCAGCAGCTTAGAGGTGGACAGCTCCTACGAGCAGTACTTC. Translated: CASSLEVDSSYEQYF.

This clonotype was counted at least ten times. The chain carries TRBV7-2 and TRBJ2-5; D perhaps matches TRBD1 (6 bases). CDR1 is SGHTA, CDR2 FQGNSA, per germline. The CDR3 has 12 amino acids. V lost 10 bases and J 2 bases, leaving 11 bases between the germline ends. CDR3 protein: CATQGLQETQYF. The CDR3 nucleotides read TGTGCCACACAGGGCCTACAAGAGACCCAGTACTTC.

The V call is TRBV11-2, the J call TRBJ2-7; D is possibly TRBD2 (6 bases). The germline CDR1 and CDR2 sequences are SGHAT and FQNNGV. Trimming stripped 2 bases from V and 6 bases from J, with 14 bases between. This CDR3 has 14 amino acids. CDR3 amino acids: CASSLMGGDGEQYV. Written as DNA, the CDR3 is TGTGCCAGCAGCTTAATGGGAGGAGATGGCGAGCAGTACGTC.

The CDR3: CASSSGINYGYTF. The CDR3 bases are TGTGCCAGCAGTTCAGGCATTAACTATGGCTACACCTTC. The genes are TRBV12-3 or TRBV12-4 and TRBJ1-2; the D is unclear. The CDR3 extends over 13 amino acids. V lost 4 bases and J lost 1, with 7 bases in between.

V is TRBV14 and J is TRBJ1-1; no definite D call. This CDR3 is 13 amino acids long. Trimming shortened V by 0 bases and J by 8 bases, and 10 bases separated the two germline ends. The V gene's germline CDR1 is SGHDN and CDR2 FVKESK. The CDR3 reads CASSQDWPEEAFF. The CDR3 region has the DNA TGTGCCAGCAGCCAAGATTGGCCGGAAGAAGCTTTCTTT.

V is TRBV7-9 and J is TRBJ1-3; weak D call: TRBD1 (6 bases). V was cut by 1 base and J by 2 bases, with 18 bases left in between. The CDR3 is 18 amino acids. The V gene's germline CDR1 is SEHNR and CDR2 FQNEAQ (reference sequence). The CDR3 DNA reads as TGTGCCAGCAGCTTAGATGGTCGCCAGGGGAAGGCTGGAAACACCATATATTTT. Encoded protein: CASSLDGRQGKAGNTIYF.

The chain couples TRBV28 to TRBJ2-1; TRBD2 matches at 12 bases. J lost 9 bases, V lost 2 bases, and 8 bases had no gene match. The CDR3 has 16 residues. Germline assignment: CDR1 MDHEN and CDR2 SYDVKM. The CDR3 reads CASSLGLAGGPAEQFF. CDR3 DNA: TGTGCCAGCAGTTTAGGCCTAGCGGGAGGGCCGGCTGAGCAGTTCTTC.

This sequence joins TRBV20-1 and TRBJ2-1; the D is unclear. The CDR3 spans 12 residues. Per germline, CDR1 DFQATT and CDR2 SNEGSKA (reference sequence). Trimming removed 1 base at V and 5 bases at J, with 6 bases between. In DNA, the CDR3 is TGCAGTGCTAGAGGCGATAACAATGAGCAGTTCTTC. Translated, it gives CSARGDNNEQFF.

The genes are TRBV27 and TRBJ2-7, with 7 bases aligning to TRBD1. CDR3 length: 15 residues. Germline V lookup: CDR1 MNHEY, CDR2 SMNVEV (reference sequence). With V trimmed by 1 base and J by 2 bases, 5 bases remained unmatched. DNA for the CDR3: TGTGCCAGCAGTTTATTAACAGGGGCGACCTACGAGCAGTACTTC. It encodes CASSLLTGATYEQYF.